These 19 T cell receptor beta chains came from one sample sequenced in a study of blood T cell repertoires in COVID-19. Sequencing was performed with immunoSEQ multiplex PCR; in TCRdb, only in-frame clones are kept and a portion is missing. Of 180,000 or so clones in the sample, around 80% were seen once. Material for sequencing was peripheral blood. The receptors come from a middle-aged man who had recovered from COVID-19.

J is TRBJ1-4 and V is TRBV12-3 or TRBV12-4; the D is unclear. V was pared by 6 bases and J by 4 bases, with 9 bases between. CDR3 length: 13 residues. The CDR3 nucleotides are TGTGCCAGCAGACGAGGGTTTAATGAAAAACTGTTTTTT. It codes for CASRRGFNEKLFF.

V usage is TRBV29-1 and J usage is TRBJ2-6; 7 nucleotides align to TRBD1. The J segment lost 0 bases and the V segment lost 6 bases, leaving 2 bases of the junction unmatched. The germline V gene encodes CDR1 SQVTM and CDR2 ANQGSEA. This CDR3 is built from 14 residues. CDR3 sequence reads: CSVTGSSGANVLTF. The CDR3 DNA is TGCAGCGTGACAGGGAGCTCTGGGGCCAACGTCCTGACTTTC.

This clone was seen more than once but under ten times. The chain combines TRBV27 with TRBJ2-7; D is perhaps TRBD1 (7 bases). The CDR3 has 15 amino acids. Trimming shortened V by 4 bases and J by 4 bases, and 17 bases separated the two germline ends. Germline CDR1 MNHEY, CDR2 SMNVEV (reference sequence). CDR3 amino acids: CASSSRTGGGYEQYF. DNA of the CDR3: TGTGCCAGCAGTTCTCGGACAGGTGGAGGGTACGAGCAGTACTTC.

The chain combines TRBV24-1 with TRBJ2-5; 7 bases line up with TRBD2. Germline CDR1 KGHDR, CDR2 SFDVKD. The CDR3 has 17 amino acids. J was trimmed by 4 bases and V by 1 base; bases with no gene match: 11. The CDR3 DNA reads as TGTGCCACCAGTGATTTTATGGCGCGGGAGCATGCAGAGACCCAGTACTTC. This translates into CATSDFMAREHAETQYF.

The chain recombines TRBV7-9 with TRBJ1-1; D remains unclear. Trimming took 1 base from V and 6 from J, leaving 6 bases between them. The germline V gene has CDR1 SEHNR and CDR2 FQNEAQ (reference sequence). The CDR3 has 12 residues. In DNA, the CDR3 is TGTGCCAGCAGCTTAGGACGGGCTGAAGCTTTCTTT. It encodes CASSLGRAEAFF.

The chain employs TRBV29-1 and TRBJ2-1; 7 bases are shared with TRBD1. This CDR3 region has 12 residues. Germline assignment: CDR1 SQVTM and CDR2 ANQGSEA. J was trimmed by 6 bases and V by 6 bases; bases with no gene match: 5. The CDR3 here is CSVDTGVNEQFF. In DNA, the CDR3 is TGCAGCGTAGATACAGGGGTCAATGAGCAGTTCTTC.

J is TRBJ1-5 and V is TRBV10-3; unclear D gene. Germline values: CDR1 ENHRY, CDR2 SYGVKD. The CDR3 has 13 amino acids. The V gene lost 3 bases and the J gene lost 11 bases, with 14 bases spanning the gap. The CDR3 nucleotides read TGTGCCATCAGTGAATTGAGGGATCAAGCCCAGCATTTT. The encoded protein is CAISELRDQAQHF.

The chain joins TRBV3-1 (or the pseudogene TRBV3-2) to TRBJ2-7; D remains unclear. Trimming shortened V by 0 bases and J by 0 bases, and 6 bases separated the two germline ends. This CDR3 contains 14 residues. The germline gives CDR1 LGHDT, CDR2 YNNKEL (reference sequence). Here the CDR3 reads CASSQDPSSYEQYF. CDR3 coding DNA: TGTGCCAGCAGCCAAGATCCCAGCTCCTACGAGCAGTACTTC.

The chain is built from TRBV7-2 and TRBJ2-3; D remains unclear. Trimming pared 5 bases from V and 5 bases from J, leaving 8 bases between. Germline CDR1 and CDR2: SGHTA and FQGNSA. The CDR3 is 12 residues long. The DNA of the CDR3 is TGTGCCAGCAGCAGAGGTGGAGATACGCAGTATTTT. It translates to CASSRGGDTQYF. The whole variable domain, remainder taken from reference TRBV7-2 and TRBJ2-3, is GAGVSQSPSNKVTEKGKDVELRCDPISGHTALYWYRQSLGQGLEFLIYFQGNSAPDKSGLPSDRFSAERTGGSVSTLTIQRTQQEDSAVYLCASSRGGDTQYFGPGTRLTVL.

J is TRBJ2-1 and V is TRBV6-5, with D maybe TRBD1 (7 bases). The germline CDR1 and CDR2 sequences are MNHEY and SVGAGI. The CDR3 contains 13 residues. The ends were cut back, 6 bases at V and 9 bases at J, with 15 bases in the middle. Here the CDR3 reads CASRDRVRGEQFF. CDR3 DNA sequence: TGTGCCAGCAGAGACAGGGTGCGGGGTGAGCAGTTCTTC.

The V gene is TRBV20-1, the J gene TRBJ2-1, with D maybe TRBD2 (5 bases). The V gene's germline CDR1 is DFQATT and CDR2 SNEGSKA (reference sequence). V gave up 3 bases and J gave up 0 bases, with 18 bases separating them. There are 17 residues in the CDR3. The CDR3 here is CSASPVLTKSSYNEQFF. The CDR3 nucleotides are TGCAGTGCTAGTCCGGTACTGACTAAAAGCTCCTACAATGAGCAGTTCTTC.

The chain uses TRBV6-2 or TRBV6-3 and TRBJ2-7, with 7 bases that match TRBD2. The CDR3 loop spans 14 amino acids. After removal of 6 bases from V and 2 bases from J, the junction contained 7 bases not matched to a gene. Germline CDR1 and CDR2: MNHEY and SVGEGT. CDR3 in amino acids: CASSQGLGPYEQYF. The CDR3 DNA follows: TGTGCCAGCAGCCAAGGACTAGGACCCTACGAGCAGTACTTC.

V and J are TRBV5-5 and TRBJ2-3; 8 bases line up with TRBD1. This CDR3 region has 15 residues. The trim removed 4 bases at V and 1 base at J, leaving 5 bases unmatched. CDR1 is SGHKS and CDR2 is YYEKEE in the germline V gene (reference sequence). This chain's CDR3 is CASSPRTGRTDTQYF. The CDR3 nucleotides are TGTGCCAGCAGCCCGAGGACAGGGCGCACAGATACGCAGTATTTT.

J is TRBJ1-2 and V is TRBV3-1 (or the pseudogene TRBV3-2); D is unclear. Per the germline V gene, CDR1 is LGHDT and CDR2 is YNNKEL (reference sequence). This CDR3 has 13 residues. Trimming stripped 1 base from V and 8 bases from J, with 11 bases between. Here the CDR3 DNA reads TGTGCCAGCAGCCAAGCAGGCGAATGGGGCTACACCTTC. Amino acid sequence: CASSQAGEWGYTF.

The J gene is TRBJ1-5, the V gene TRBV7-3; a weak D match, TRBD1 (6 bases). V lost 9 bases to trimming and J lost 1 base, with 7 bases between them. The germline gives CDR1 SGHTA, CDR2 FQGTGA. This CDR3 has 12 amino acids. DNA of the CDR3: TGTGCCAGTAGGGGGAGCAATCAGCCCCAGCATTTT. Translation gives CASRGSNQPQHF.

In this sample, this clone turned up once. The gene calls are TRBV5-1 and TRBJ1-3, with D tentatively TRBD1 (5 bases). CDR1 and CDR2 (germline): SGHRS, YFSETQ. The CDR3 is 16 residues long. V lost 0 bases and J lost 0, with 10 bases in between. This CDR3 reads CASSLGGHISGNTIYF. In nucleotides, the CDR3 is TGCGCCAGCAGCTTGGGGGGCCACATCTCTGGAAACACCATATATTTT.

CDR3 sequence (DNA): TGTGCCAGCAGCCAAGCGCTTCGAGACAGCGACTATGGCTACACCTTC. Its translation: CASSQALRDSDYGYTF. The chain has TRBV4-2 and TRBJ1-2; weak D call: TRBD1 (5 bases). CDR1 is LGHNA and CDR2 is YNFKEQ in the germline V gene. The CDR3 spans 16 residues. Trimming took 1 base from V and 3 from J, leaving 15 bases between them.

The chain is built from TRBV12-3 or TRBV12-4 and TRBJ2-5; TRBD2 might be the D (6 bases). This CDR3 spans 13 amino acids. V gave up 7 bases and J gave up 8 bases, with 17 bases separating them. In nucleotides, the CDR3 is TGTGCCAGCAAACATAGCGGAGCCCTAACCCAGTACTTC. Translated: CASKHSGALTQYF.

In its sample, this clone was seen once. J is TRBJ1-2 and V is TRBV6-5; D perhaps matches TRBD1 (6 bases). V gave up 10 bases and J gave up 6 bases, with 15 bases separating them. CDR3 length: 12 residues. Germline assignment: CDR1 MNHEY and CDR2 SVGAGI. The CDR3 sequence is CATGDIFDGYTF. In nucleotides, the CDR3 is TGTGCCACCGGGGACATTTTTGATGGCTACACCTTC.